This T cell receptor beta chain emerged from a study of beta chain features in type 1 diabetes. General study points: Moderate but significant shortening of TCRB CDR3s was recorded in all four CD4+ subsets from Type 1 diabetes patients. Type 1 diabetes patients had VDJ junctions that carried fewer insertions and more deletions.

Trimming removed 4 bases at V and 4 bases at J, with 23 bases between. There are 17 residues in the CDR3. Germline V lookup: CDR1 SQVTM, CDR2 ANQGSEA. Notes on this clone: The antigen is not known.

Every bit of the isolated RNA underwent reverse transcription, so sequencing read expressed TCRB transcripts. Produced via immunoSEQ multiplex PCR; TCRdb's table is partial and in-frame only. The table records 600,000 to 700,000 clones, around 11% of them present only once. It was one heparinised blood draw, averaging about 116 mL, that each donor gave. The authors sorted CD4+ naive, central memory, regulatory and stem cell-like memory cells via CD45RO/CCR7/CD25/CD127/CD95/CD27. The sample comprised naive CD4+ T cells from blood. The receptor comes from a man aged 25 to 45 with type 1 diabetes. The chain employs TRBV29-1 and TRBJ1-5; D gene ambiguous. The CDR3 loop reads CSVVEEVPGRLNQPQHF. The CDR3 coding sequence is TGCAGCGTTGTTGAAGAGGTGCCGGGGAGGCTTAATCAGCCCCAGCATTTT.